This TCR beta chain is drawn from a study of PD-L1 blockade in urothelial cancer. Here immunoSEQ multiplex PCR was the method, and the copy in TCRdb shows in-frame clones only, minus some. Counted here are tens of thousands of clones, 82% occurring once; the ten biggest clones make up over 7.5%. The germline V gene encodes CDR1 LGHNA and CDR2 YSLEER. J was trimmed by 5 bases and V by 4 bases; bases with no gene match: 11. This CDR3 contains 17 residues. A total of 1 to 8 samples per patient were collected pretreatment and on-treatment. The rearrangement uses TRBV4-3 and TRBJ2-3; 11 bases line up with TRBD2. Sequenced here: PBMCs, sampled around atezolizumab (anti-PD-L1) treatment. The clonotype was recovered from a man between 65 and 85 years old with urothelial cancer. CDR3 sequence: CASSRSRVAGGGDTQYF. The CDR3 DNA reads TGCGCCAGCAGCCGCTCCCGGGTAGCGGGAGGGGGAGATACGCAGTATTTT.